This TCR beta chain came from a study of breast tumors, draining lymph nodes, adjacent tissues. Whole-study results and caveats: Most tumor T cells seemingly derive from lymph node, then expand in tumor. Tumors had less TCR diversity than lymph nodes, more than nontumor tissue. Tumor and nontumor repertoires were significantly more similar in luminal-like than in basal-like breast cancer.

This clonotype showed up many times. Its matching antigen is unknown. Germline CDR1 MNHNY, CDR2 SVGAGI (reference sequence). The CDR3 length is 13 residues. V dropped 2 bases and J dropped 5 bases, with 7 bases sitting between them. TCRdb independently ran MiXCR on the multiplex PCR reads; one entry per CDR3 protein. This table holds approximately 140,000 distinct CDR3 sequences, 32% found once. Axillary draining lymph nodes of breast cancer patients supplied the node samples. This TCR was recovered from a female donor with breast cancer. Some clones in this sample may be carry-over from other donors' samples. This rearrangement joins TRBV6-6 to TRBJ1-5, with D hard to call. The sample taken for sequencing was axillary lymph node tissue. The CDR3 loop is CASSYKADQPQHF. CDR3 DNA: TGTGCCAGCAGTTACAAAGCGGATCAGCCCCAGCATTTT.